This T cell receptor beta chain was recorded in a study of siplizumab effects on memory and regulatory T cells. Study outcomes and limitations: A major contribution to the alloresponse seemed to be made by naive T cells, which seemed more diverse than memory cells. Poor capture below about 10^-5 frequency left most alloreactive clones unmapped to unstimulated subsets. No assignable naive or memory phenotype existed for roughly 75-97% of proliferating CD4+ or CD8+ clones.

The repertoire was sequenced with immunoSEQ multiplex PCR; TCRdb's copy has only in-frame clones and lacks some. The sample shows 90,000 to 130,000 clones, roughly 92% of them seen only once. The CDR3 has 15 residues. Germline CDR1 is SGHRS and CDR2 is YFSETQ. The ends were cut back, 1 base at V and 6 bases at J, with 16 bases in the middle. As regards this clone: Its specificity is unknown.

This TCR was recovered from a human donor in good health. Sequenced sample: CD4+ T cells sorted from blood. The chain links TRBV5-1 to TRBJ1-2; D is perhaps TRBD1 (6 bases). The CDR3 region has the DNA TGCGCCAGCAGCTTGAGGGACATGGGGGGCGATGGCTACACCTTC. It codes for CASSLRDMGGDGYTF.